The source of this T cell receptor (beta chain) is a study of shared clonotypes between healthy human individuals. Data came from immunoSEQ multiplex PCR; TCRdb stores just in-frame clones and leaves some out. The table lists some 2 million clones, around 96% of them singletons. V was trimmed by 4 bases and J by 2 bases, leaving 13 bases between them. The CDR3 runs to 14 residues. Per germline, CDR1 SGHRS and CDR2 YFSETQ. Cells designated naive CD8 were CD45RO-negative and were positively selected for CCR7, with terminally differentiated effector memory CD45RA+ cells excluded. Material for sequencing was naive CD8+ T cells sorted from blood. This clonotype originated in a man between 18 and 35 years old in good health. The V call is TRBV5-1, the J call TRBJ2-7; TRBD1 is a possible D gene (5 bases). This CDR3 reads CASSHTDSTYEQYF. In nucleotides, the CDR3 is TGCGCCAGCAGCCATACCGACAGCACCTACGAGCAGTACTTC.